This entry lists 4 T cell receptor beta chains sequenced from one sample in a study of blood T cell repertoires in COVID-19. Generated by immunoSEQ multiplex PCR, the TCRdb table keeps only in-frame clones and is missing some. The data show approximately 140,000 clones, with approximately 82% seen just once and roughly 9.7% held by the top ten. Sequences were obtained from peripheral blood. These receptors were taken from a middle-aged man with active or convalescent COVID-19.

CDR3 nucleotides: TGCGCCAGCAGCCAAGAAATAGCGGGGGCTGGAGAGACCCAGTACTTC. As protein: CASSQEIAGAGETQYF. This sequence joins TRBV4-3 and TRBJ2-5; 9 bases fit TRBD2. CDR3 length: 16 amino acids. Germline V lookup: CDR1 LGHNA, CDR2 YSLEER. V dropped 0 bases and J dropped 4; count of bases not matched to a gene: 6.

The rearrangement links TRBV25-1 to TRBJ1-2, with unresolved D. The CDR3 runs to 14 residues. Trimming shortened V by 1 base and J by 8 bases, and 14 bases separated the two germline ends. The germline V gene encodes CDR1 MGHDK and CDR2 SYGVNS. CDR3 nucleotides: TGTGCCAGCAGTGAATTCGGCGGGTGGGAAGGCTACACCTTC. Residues: CASSEFGGWEGYTF.

J is TRBJ1-4 and V is TRBV9; D is uncertain. The germline CDR1 and CDR2 sequences are SGDLS and YYNGEE. This CDR3 contains 15 residues. Trimming pared 4 bases from V and 6 bases from J, leaving 16 bases between. This CDR3 reads CASSLTTGRDEKLFF. The CDR3 nucleotides are TGTGCCAGCAGCCTCACCACGGGGAGGGATGAAAAACTGTTTTTT.

The rearrangement uses TRBV5-6 and TRBJ2-1; no reliable D call. Germline V gives CDR1 SGHDT, CDR2 YYEEEE. CDR3 length: 13 residues. V lost 0 bases and J lost 10, with 11 bases in between. CDR3 coding DNA: TGTGCCAGCAGCTTGGCTAGGTTTGGGGAGCAGTTCTTC. Encoded protein: CASSLARFGEQFF.